This T cell receptor (beta chain) was retrieved from a study of Ad26.COV2.S vaccination and SARS-CoV-2 variants (dated by TCRdb to about 2021). Background on the whole study: Donors in the vaccine arm were drawn from COV1001, a multicentre, randomized, double-blind, placebo-controlled phase I-IIa trial testing Ad26.COV2.S in healthy adults. Dosing of Ad26.COV2.S was intramuscular, at either 5x10^10 or 1x10^11 viral particles, delivered as one shot or as two shots spaced 56 days apart. TCRbeta repertoire sequencing served as the tool for gauging how specific and how broad the SARS-CoV-2-reactive T cell receptors were following Ad26.COV2.S vaccination. A total of 32 samples were included in the TCR-sequenced set, comprising some 20 Ad26.COV2.S vaccine recipients, 5 placebo recipients and 8 SARS-CoV-2 convalescent individuals. Trial participants were randomized into five groups of five: low-dose or high-dose Ad26.COV2.S given once or twice, or placebo on both occasions. Investigators remained blinded to trial group allocation during experiments and outcome assessment.

Sample treatment or condition, as interpreted from the label and publication: around 19 received Ad26.COV2.S at low or high dose, single or two shots; about 5 received placebo; per-sample allocation not given. For vaccine and placebo recipients, the sequenced repertoires came from samples collected on day 63 after the first injection. Between 29 July and 7 August 2020, Cohort 1b enrolled around 24 adults aged 18-55 years at one site in Boston, USA. Ad26.COV2.S was a replication-incompetent adenovirus type 26 vector expressing a prefusion-stabilized SARS-CoV-2 spike protein from the original Wuhan strain. General findings and caveats noted by the study authors: The study lacked the statistical power to compare responses across vaccine doses or regimens. Compared with placebo recipients, Ad26.COV2.S recipients showed higher spike-specific TCR breadth (P = 0.0014). Substantial breadth of spike-specific CD8+ and CD4+ T cell responses was reported after vaccination. The authors noted that the TCR breadth and depth analyses may have underestimated total T cell responses. Comparable non-spike TCR breadth was observed between vaccine and placebo recipients, consistent with only spike being contained in the vaccine.

V is clipped by 4 bases and J by 2 bases, and the sequence between their germline boundaries is 12 bases long. The CDR3 sequence holds 14 residues, the cysteine and phenylalanine included. The CDR3 DNA has 42 bases and is translated from base 1. CDR1 and CDR2 were assigned from the germline V gene (reference sequence) as SGHNT and YYREEE. As regards this clone: The antigen it binds to is not known. The sample holds no much larger clone one base away, and base qualities are not on file.

TCRbeta CDR3 regions were sequenced with the immunoSEQ Assay. After extraction, genomic DNA underwent amplification by bias-controlled multiplex PCR, followed by high-throughput sequencing. The original pipeline was this. To quantify the absolute abundance of every unique TCRbeta CDR3 region, sequences were collapsed and filtered. T cell fraction was estimated by normalization of TCRbeta template counts to usable DNA, with usable DNA being measured through amplification of reference genes present in all nucleated cells. Repertoire TCRs were annotated as SARS-CoV-2-specific by exact matching of V gene, CDR3 amino acid sequence and J gene to a known reactive TCR set. The reference SARS-CoV-2 TCR set came from MIRA and was filtered for enrichment in COVID-19-positive ImmuneCODE repertoires, removing public or cross-reactive TCRs. Using the MIRA antigens, annotated TCRs were further analysed by specific ORF or by position within an ORF. Depth was the summed frequency of annotated unique rearrangements, while breadth was defined as annotated unique rearrangements over total unique productive rearrangements. Two-sided Wilcoxon rank-sum tests were applied when comparing TCR breadth between groups. This immuneACCESS table, as held by TCRdb, lists in-frame sequences with V and J called but not all clones. Of the missing ones, under half trace to an unresolved V gene in checked studies; the others have no known cause. The V and J calls and clone size come from that table; D and trimming were worked out from the DNA. The sample yields roughly 300,000 clones; around 89% were counted once. Clones ranked in the top ten supply around 5.3% of the sample.

The clonotype originates from a person between 18 and 60 years old who received the Ad26.COV2.S COVID-19 vaccine or a placebo. The chain is encoded by TRBV5-4 joined to TRBJ2-5, with no reliable assignment of the D segment. This material consisted of peripheral blood, taken in a trial of Ad26.COV2.S vaccine versus placebo. The CDR3 corresponds to CASSQPSYQETQYF. The DNA reads as follows: TGTGCCAGCAGCCAGCCATCCTATCAAGAGACCCAGTACTTC.